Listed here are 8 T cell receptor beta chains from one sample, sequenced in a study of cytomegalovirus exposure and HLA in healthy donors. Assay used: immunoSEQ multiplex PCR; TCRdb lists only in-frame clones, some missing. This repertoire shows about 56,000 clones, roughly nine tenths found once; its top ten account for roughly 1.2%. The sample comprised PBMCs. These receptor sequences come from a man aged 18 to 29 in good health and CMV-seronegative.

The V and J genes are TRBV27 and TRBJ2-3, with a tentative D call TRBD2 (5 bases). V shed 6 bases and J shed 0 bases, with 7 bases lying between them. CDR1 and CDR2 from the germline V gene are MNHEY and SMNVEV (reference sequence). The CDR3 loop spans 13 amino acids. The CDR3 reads CASRRVSTDTQYF. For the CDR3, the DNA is TGTGCCAGCAGGAGGGTTAGCACAGATACGCAGTATTTT.

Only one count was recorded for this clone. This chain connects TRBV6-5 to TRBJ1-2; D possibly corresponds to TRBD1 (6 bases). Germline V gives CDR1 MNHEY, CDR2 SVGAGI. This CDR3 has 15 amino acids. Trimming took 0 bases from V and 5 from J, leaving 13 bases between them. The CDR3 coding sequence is TGTGCCAGCAGTTACTCCGGGGGGGCCTTATATGGCTACACCTTC. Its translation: CASSYSGGALYGYTF.

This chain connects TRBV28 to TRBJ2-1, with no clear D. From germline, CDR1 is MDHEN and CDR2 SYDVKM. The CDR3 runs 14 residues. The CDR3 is CVAADTLSYNEQFF. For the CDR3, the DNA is TGTGTCGCCGCGGATACTCTCTCCTACAATGAGCAGTTCTTC.

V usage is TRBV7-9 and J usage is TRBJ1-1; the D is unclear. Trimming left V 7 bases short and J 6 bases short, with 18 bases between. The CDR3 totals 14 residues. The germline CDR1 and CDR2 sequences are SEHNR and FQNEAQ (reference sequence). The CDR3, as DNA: TGTGCCAGCACCCCTGGAGTCAGATGGCCTGAAGCTTTCTTT. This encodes CASTPGVRWPEAFF.

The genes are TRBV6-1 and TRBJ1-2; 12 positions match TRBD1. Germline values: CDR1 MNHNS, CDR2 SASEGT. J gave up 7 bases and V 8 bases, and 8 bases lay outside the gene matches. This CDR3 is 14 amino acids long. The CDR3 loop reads CASLFGTGGSGYTF. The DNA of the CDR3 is TGTGCCAGCCTTTTTGGGACAGGGGGCAGTGGCTACACCTTC.

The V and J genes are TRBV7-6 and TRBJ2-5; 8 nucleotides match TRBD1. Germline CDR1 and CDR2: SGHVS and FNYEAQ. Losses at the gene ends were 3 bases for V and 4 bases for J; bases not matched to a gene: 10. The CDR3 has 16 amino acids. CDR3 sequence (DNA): TGTGCCAGCAGCTTCGAAACAGGGGGAGGTGGAGAGACCCAGTACTTC. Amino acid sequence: CASSFETGGGGETQYF. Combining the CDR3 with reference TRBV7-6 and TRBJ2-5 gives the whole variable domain GAGVSQSPRYKVTKRGQDVALRCDPISGHVSLYWYRQALGQGPEFLTYFNYEAQQDKSGLPNDRFSAERPEGSISTLTIQRTEQRDSAMYRCASSFETGGGGETQYFGPGTRLLVL.

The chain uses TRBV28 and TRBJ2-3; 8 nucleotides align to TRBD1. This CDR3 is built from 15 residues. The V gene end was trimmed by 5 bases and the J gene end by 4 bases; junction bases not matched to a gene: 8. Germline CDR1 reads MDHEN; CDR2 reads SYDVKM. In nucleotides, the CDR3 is TGTGCCAGCAGTACCAGGGACAGGTCCCCAGATACGCAGTATTTT. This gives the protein CASSTRDRSPDTQYF. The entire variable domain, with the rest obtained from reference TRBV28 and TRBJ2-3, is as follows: DVKVTQSSRYLVKRTGEKVFLECVQDMDHENMFWYRQDPGLGLRLIYFSYDVKMKEKGDIPEGYSVSREKKERFSLILESASTNQTSMYLCASSTRDRSPDTQYFGPGTRLTVL.

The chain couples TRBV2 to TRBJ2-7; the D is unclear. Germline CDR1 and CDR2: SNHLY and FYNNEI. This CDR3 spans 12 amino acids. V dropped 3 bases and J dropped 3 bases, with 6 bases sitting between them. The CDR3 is CASSDSSYEQYF. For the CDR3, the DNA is TGTGCCAGCAGTGATTCTAGCTACGAGCAGTACTTC.